The clone carrying this T cell receptor (beta chain) has only a few counts. Its antigen is still unknown. V lost 4 bases, J lost 6 bases, and 9 bases lay in between. Germline CDR1 is SEHNR and CDR2 is FQNEAQ (reference sequence). CDR3 size: 12 residues. RNA transcripts provided the template for amplifying TCR beta CDR3 regions. RT-PCR in the first round used HTBI primers; a second-round multiplex PCR followed. One entry per CDR3 protein results from TCRdb running MiXCR on the multiplex PCR reads. The data hold almost 750,000 distinct CDR3 sequences, with 40% observed a single time. The data derive from a study of Graves' ophthalmopathy and Graves' hyperthyroidism. The study's findings and limits: With more than 60% sensitivity and 72% to 80% specificity, the model predicted ophthalmopathy progression.

V usage is TRBV7-9 and J usage is TRBJ1-1; D is undetermined. This clonotype was obtained from an adult man with Graves' ophthalmopathy. Sequencing input: peripheral blood. CDR3 nucleotides: TGTGCCAGCAGCTACCGGGGTGCTGAAGCTTTCTTT. This codes for CASSYRGAEAFF.